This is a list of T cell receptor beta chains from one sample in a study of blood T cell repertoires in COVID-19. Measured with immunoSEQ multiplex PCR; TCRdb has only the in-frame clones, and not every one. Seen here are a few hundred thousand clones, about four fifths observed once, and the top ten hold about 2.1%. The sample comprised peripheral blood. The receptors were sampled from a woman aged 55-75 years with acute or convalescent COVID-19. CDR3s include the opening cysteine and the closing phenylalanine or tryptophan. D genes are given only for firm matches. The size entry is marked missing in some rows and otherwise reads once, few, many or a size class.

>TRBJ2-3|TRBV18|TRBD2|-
CASSRPSGPTDTQYF
TGTGCCAGCTCACGCCCTAGCGGACCCACAGATACGCAGTATTTT
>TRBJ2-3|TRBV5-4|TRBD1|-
CASSRQGWSTDTQYF
TGTGCCAGCAGCCGACAGGGTTGGAGCACAGATACGCAGTATTTT
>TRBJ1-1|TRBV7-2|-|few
CASSLVRGTEAFF
TGTGCCAGCAGCTTAGTACGGGGCACTGAAGCTTTCTTT
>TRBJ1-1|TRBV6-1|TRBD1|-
CASSEKTGWYTEAFF
TGTGCCAGCAGTGAGAAGACAGGGTGGTACACTGAAGCTTTCTTT
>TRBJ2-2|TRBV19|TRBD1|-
CASSRRGQGPNTGELFF
TGTGCCAGTAGTAGGAGAGGACAGGGGCCTAACACCGGGGAGCTGTTTTTT
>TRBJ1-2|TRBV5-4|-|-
CASSLGLRAAVSGYTF
TGTGCCAGCAGCTTGGGGTTGCGGGCCGCCGTCTCCGGCTACACCTTC
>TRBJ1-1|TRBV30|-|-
CAWGLVVAEAFF
TGTGCCTGGGGACTTGTCGTCGCTGAAGCTTTCTTT
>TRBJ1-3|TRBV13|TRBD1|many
CASTLGTGRNTIYF
TGTGCCAGCACCCTGGGGACAGGGAGAAACACCATATATTTT
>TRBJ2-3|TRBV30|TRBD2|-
CAWSSGRTDTQYF
TGTGCCTGGAGCAGCGGGAGGACAGATACGCAGTATTTT
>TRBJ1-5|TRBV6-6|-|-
CASRAQKGRQQPQHF
TGTGCCAGCAGAGCTCAAAAGGGGCGCCAACAGCCCCAGCATTTT
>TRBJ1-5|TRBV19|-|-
CASSIAGQGNNQPQHF
TGTGCCAGTAGTATAGCCGGACAAGGAAACAATCAGCCCCAGCATTTT
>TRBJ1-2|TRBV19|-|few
CASSIAGDSYYGYTF
TGTGCCAGTAGTATAGCGGGAGATAGCTACTATGGCTACACCTTC
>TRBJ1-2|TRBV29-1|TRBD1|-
CSAETGATYGYTF
TGCAGCGCCGAGACAGGGGCCACCTATGGCTACACCTTC
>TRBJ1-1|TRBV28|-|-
CASSREAGNTEAFF
TGTGCCAGCAGTCGGGAGGCTGGGAACACTGAAGCTTTCTTT
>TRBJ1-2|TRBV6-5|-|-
CASTVDWAQDRGYTF
TGTGCCAGCACGGTCGATTGGGCCCAGGATCGTGGCTACACCTTC
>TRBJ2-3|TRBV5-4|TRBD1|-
CASSRNRQGRTDTQYF
TGTGCCAGCAGCCGCAATCGACAGGGGCGCACAGATACGCAGTATTTT
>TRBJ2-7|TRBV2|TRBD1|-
CASSEVAGGYEQYF
TGTGCCAGCAGTGAAGTGGCAGGGGGCTACGAGCAGTACTTC
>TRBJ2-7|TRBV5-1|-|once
CASSLDWTDSYEQYF
TGCGCCAGCAGCTTGGATTGGACAGACTCCTACGAGCAGTACTTC
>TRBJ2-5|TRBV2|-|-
CASSASSTQETQYF
TGTGCCAGCAGTGCTAGCAGCACACAAGAGACCCAGTACTTC
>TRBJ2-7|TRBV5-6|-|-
CASTQDWGNEQYF
TGTGCCAGCACCCAGGACTGGGGAAATGAGCAGTACTTC
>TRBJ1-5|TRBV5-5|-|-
CASSLVPENQPQHF
TGTGCCAGCAGCTTGGTTCCAGAAAATCAGCCCCAGCATTTT
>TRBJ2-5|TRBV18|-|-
CASSPTAYQETQYF
TGTGCCAGCTCACCGACAGCGTACCAAGAGACCCAGTACTTC
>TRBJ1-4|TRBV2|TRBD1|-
CASSEAGGSGKLFF
TGTGCCAGCAGTGAAGCAGGGGGCTCTGGAAAACTGTTTTTT
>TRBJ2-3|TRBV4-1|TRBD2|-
CASSQDPPGGVDTQYF
TGCGCCAGCAGCCAAGATCCGCCCGGGGGGGTAGATACGCAGTATTTT
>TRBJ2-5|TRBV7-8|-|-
CASSPPSGTQYF
TGTGCCAGCAGCCCCCCCTCCGGGACCCAGTACTTC
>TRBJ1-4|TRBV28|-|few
CASSLGGLTNEKLFF
TGTGCCAGCAGTTTGGGGGGACTAACTAATGAAAAACTGTTTTTT
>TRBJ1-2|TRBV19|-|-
CASTEQMGGPYGYTF
TGTGCCAGTACTGAACAAATGGGGGGTCCCTATGGCTACACCTTC
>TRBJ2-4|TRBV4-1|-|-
CASSAPQGTKNIQYF
TGCGCCAGCAGCGCGCCGCAGGGGACCAAAAACATTCAGTACTTC
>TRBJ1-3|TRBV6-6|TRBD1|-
CASTVTGGGGNTIYF
TGTGCCAGCACTGTGACAGGGGGCGGTGGAAACACCATATATTTT
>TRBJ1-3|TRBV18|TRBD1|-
CASSLTGGPSSGNTIYF
TGTGCCAGCTCACTTACAGGGGGCCCATCCTCTGGAAACACCATATATTTT
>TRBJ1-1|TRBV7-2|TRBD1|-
CASSLGQGWTEAFF
TGTGCCAGCAGCCTAGGACAGGGTTGGACTGAAGCTTTCTTT
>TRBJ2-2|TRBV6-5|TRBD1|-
CASSRTGVGSGELFF
TGTGCCAGCAGTCGGACAGGGGTCGGGTCCGGGGAGCTGTTTTTT